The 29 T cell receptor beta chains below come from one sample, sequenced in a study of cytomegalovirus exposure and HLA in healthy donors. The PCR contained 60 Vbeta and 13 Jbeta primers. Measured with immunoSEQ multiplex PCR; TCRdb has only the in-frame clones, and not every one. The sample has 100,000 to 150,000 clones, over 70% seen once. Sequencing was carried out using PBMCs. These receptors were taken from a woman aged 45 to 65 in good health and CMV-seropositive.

CDR3 nucleotide sequence: TGTGCCAGGGAGAACAGGGGGCCCAATGAAAAACTGTTTTTT. As protein: CARENRGPNEKLFF. The V gene is TRBV6-4, the J gene TRBJ1-4; 9 bases line up with TRBD1. Trimming at V came to 9 bases and at J to 5 bases, leaving 7 bases not matched to a gene. The CDR3 consists of 14 residues. Germline loops: CDR1 MRHNA, CDR2 SNTAGT.

Here the CDR3 reads CASGTSGRGHYNEQFF. In DNA, the CDR3 is TGTGCCAGCGGGACTAGCGGGAGGGGCCACTACAATGAGCAGTTCTTC. V is TRBV2 and J is TRBJ2-1, with TRBD2 matching over 16 bases. The CDR3 is 16 residues long. V was pared by 8 bases and J by 3 bases, with 4 bases of the junction left unmatched. In germline, CDR1 is SNHLY, CDR2 FYNNEI.

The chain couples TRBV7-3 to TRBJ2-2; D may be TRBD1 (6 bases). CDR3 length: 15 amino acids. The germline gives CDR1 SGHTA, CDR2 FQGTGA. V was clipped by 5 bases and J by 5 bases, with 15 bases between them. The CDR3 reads CASSRDNRPTGELFF. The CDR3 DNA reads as TGTGCCAGCAGCCGGGACAACCGTCCAACCGGGGAGCTGTTTTTT.

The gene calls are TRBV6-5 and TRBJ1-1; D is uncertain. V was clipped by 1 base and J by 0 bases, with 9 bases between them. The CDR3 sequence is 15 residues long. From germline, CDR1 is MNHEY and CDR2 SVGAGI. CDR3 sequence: CASSYFSPVNTEAFF. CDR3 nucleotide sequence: TGTGCCAGCAGTTACTTCAGTCCAGTGAACACTGAAGCTTTCTTT.

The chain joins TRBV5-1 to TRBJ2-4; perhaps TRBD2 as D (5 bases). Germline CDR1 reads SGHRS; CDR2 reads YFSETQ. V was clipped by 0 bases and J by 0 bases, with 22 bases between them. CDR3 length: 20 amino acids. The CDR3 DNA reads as TGCGCCAGCAGCTTGGCCGCCCCCCAGAGTAGAGGACTAGCCAAAAACATTCAGTACTTC. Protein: CASSLAAPQSRGLAKNIQYF.

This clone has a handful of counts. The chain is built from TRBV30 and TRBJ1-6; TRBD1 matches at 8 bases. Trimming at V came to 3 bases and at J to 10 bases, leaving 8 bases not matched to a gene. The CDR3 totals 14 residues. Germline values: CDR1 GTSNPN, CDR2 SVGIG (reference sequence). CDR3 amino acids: CAWRGAGGGSPLHF. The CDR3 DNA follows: TGTGCCTGGAGGGGGGCAGGGGGCGGATCACCCCTCCACTTT.

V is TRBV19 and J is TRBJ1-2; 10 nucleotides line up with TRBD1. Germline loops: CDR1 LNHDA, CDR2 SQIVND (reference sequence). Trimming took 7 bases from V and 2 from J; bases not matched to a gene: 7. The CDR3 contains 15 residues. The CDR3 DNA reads TGTGCCAGTACCTTTTCGACAGGGGGCAACTATGGCTACACCTTC. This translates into CASTFSTGGNYGYTF.

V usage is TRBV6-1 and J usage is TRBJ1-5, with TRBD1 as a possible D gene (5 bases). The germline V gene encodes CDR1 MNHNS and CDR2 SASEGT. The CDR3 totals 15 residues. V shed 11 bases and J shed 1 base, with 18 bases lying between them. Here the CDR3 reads CALNHRKKSNQPQHF. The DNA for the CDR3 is TGTGCCCTAAACCACAGGAAAAAGAGCAATCAGCCCCAGCATTTT.

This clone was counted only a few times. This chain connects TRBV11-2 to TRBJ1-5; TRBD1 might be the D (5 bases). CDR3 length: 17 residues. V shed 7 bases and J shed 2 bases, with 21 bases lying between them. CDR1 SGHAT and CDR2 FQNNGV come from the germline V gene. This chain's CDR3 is CASTELGEGIGNQPQHF. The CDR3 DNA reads TGTGCCAGCACAGAATTGGGGGAGGGAATAGGCAATCAGCCCCAGCATTTT.

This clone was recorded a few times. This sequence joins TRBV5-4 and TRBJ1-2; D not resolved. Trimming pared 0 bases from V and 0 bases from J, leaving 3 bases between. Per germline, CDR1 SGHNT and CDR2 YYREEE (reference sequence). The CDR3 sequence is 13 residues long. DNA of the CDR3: TGTGCCAGCAGCTTGGCCGCTAACTATGGCTACACCTTC. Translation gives CASSLAANYGYTF.

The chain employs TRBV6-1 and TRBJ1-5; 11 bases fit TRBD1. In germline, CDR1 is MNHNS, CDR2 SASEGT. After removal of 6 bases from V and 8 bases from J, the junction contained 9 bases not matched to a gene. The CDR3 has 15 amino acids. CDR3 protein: CASRNGDRGSKPQHF. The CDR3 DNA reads TGTGCCAGCAGGAACGGGGACAGGGGGTCGAAGCCCCAGCATTTT.

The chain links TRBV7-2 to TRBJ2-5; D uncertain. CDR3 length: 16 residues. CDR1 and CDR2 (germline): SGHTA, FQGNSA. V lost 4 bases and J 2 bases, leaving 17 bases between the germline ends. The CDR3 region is CASSSRREALQETQYF. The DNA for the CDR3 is TGTGCCAGCAGCTCTAGACGTGAGGCGCTACAAGAGACCCAGTACTTC.

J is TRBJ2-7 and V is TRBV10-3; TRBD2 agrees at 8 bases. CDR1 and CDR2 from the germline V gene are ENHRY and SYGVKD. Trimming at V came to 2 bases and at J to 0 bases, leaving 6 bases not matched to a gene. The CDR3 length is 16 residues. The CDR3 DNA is TGTGCCATCAGTGAGGGTCAAGCGGGAGTCTCCTACGAGCAGTACTTC. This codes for CAISEGQAGVSYEQYF.

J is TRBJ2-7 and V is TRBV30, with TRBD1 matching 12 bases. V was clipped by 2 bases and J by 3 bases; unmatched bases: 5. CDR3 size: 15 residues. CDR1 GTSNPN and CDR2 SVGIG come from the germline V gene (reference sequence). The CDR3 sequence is CAWSTGTGGRYEQYF. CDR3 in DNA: TGTGCCTGGAGTACCGGGACAGGGGGCCGCTACGAGCAGTACTTC.

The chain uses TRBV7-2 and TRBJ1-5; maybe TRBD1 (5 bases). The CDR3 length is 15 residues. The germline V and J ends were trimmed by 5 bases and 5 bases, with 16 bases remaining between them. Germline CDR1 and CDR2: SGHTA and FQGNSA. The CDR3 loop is CASSPLSRVDQPQHF. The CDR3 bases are TGTGCCAGCAGCCCCTTGTCCAGGGTGGATCAGCCCCAGCATTTT.

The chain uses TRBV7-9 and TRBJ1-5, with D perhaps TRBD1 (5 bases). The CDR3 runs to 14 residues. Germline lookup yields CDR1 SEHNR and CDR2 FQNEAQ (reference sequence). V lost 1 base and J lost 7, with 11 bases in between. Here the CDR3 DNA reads TGTGCCAGCAGCTTAGTTGGGGGAGGCCAGCCCCAGCATTTT. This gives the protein CASSLVGGGQPQHF.

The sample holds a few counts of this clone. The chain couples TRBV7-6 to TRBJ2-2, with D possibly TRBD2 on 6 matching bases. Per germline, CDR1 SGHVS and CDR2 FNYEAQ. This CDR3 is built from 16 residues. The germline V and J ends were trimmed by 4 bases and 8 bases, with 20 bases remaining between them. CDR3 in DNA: TGTGCCAGCAGCTCCCGCGGCGGGAACTATGGGGGGGAGCTGTTTTTT. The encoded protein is CASSSRGGNYGGELFF.

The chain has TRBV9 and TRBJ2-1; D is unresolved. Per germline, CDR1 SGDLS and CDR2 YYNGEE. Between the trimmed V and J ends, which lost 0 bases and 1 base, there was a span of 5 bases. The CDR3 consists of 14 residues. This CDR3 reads CASSVESSYNEQFF. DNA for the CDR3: TGTGCCAGCAGCGTAGAGAGTTCCTACAATGAGCAGTTCTTC.

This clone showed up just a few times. Here the CDR3 reads CASSWDTNQPQHF. DNA of the CDR3: TGTGCCAGCAGTTGGGACACCAATCAGCCCCAGCATTTT. The chain combines TRBV6-5 with TRBJ1-5; a possible D gene is TRBD1 (6 bases). Germline-derived CDR1 and CDR2 are MNHEY and SVGAGI. The CDR3 loop spans 13 amino acids. Between the trimmed V and J ends, which lost 4 bases and 3 bases, there was a span of 7 bases.

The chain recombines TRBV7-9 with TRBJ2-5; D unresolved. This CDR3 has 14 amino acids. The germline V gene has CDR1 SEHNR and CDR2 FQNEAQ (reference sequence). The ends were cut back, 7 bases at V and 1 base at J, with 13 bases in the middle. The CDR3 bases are TGTGCCAGCATGCCTTCCACCAGCCAAGAGACCCAGTACTTC. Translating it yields CASMPSTSQETQYF. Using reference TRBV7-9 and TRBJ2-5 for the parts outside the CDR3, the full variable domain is DTGVSQNPRHKITKRGQNVTFRCDPISEHNRLYWYRQTLGQGPEFLTYFQNEAQLEKSRLLSDRFSAERPKGSFSTLEIQRTEQGDSAMYLCASMPSTSQETQYFGPGTRLLVL.

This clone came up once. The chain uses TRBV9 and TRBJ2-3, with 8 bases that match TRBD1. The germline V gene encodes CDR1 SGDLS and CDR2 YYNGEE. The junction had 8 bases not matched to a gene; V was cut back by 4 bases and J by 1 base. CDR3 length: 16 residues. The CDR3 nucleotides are TGTGCCAGCAGCCTTAGGTCGGGACAGGGCACAGATACGCAGTATTTT. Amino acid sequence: CASSLRSGQGTDTQYF.

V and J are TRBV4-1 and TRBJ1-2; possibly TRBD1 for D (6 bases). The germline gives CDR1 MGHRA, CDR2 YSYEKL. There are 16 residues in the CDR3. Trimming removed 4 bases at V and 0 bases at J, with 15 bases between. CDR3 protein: CASSLPRDKANYGYTF. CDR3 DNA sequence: TGCGCCAGCAGCCTCCCTCGGGACAAAGCTAACTATGGCTACACCTTC.

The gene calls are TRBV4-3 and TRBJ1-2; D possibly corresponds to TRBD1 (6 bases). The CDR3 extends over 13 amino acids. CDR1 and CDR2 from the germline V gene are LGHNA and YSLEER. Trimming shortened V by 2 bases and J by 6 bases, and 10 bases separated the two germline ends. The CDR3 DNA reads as TGCGCCAGCAGCCAACTAGGGGGTGATGGCTACACCTTC. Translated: CASSQLGGDGYTF.

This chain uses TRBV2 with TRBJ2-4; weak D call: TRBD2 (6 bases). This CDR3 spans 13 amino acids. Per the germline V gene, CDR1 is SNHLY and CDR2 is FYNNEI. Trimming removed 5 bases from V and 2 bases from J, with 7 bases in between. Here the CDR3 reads CASSRDSKNIQYF. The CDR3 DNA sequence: TGTGCCAGCAGTCGGGACTCCAAAAACATTCAGTACTTC.

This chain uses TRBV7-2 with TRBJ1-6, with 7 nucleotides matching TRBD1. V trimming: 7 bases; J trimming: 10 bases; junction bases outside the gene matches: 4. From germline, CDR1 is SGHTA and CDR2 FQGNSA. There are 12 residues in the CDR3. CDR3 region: CASTTGDSPLHF. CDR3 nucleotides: TGTGCCAGCACCACAGGGGACTCACCCCTCCACTTT. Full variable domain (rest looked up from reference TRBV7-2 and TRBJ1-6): GAGVSQSPSNKVTEKGKDVELRCDPISGHTALYWYRQSLGQGLEFLIYFQGNSAPDKSGLPSDRFSAERTGGSVSTLTIQRTQQEDSAVYLCASTTGDSPLHFGNGTRLTVT.

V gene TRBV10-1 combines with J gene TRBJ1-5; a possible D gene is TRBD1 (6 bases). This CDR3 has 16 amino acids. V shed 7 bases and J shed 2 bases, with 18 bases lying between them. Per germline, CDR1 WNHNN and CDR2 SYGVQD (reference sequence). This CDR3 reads CASIRGRVTGNQPQHF. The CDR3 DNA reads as TGCGCCAGCATCAGGGGAAGGGTCACGGGCAATCAGCCCCAGCATTTT.

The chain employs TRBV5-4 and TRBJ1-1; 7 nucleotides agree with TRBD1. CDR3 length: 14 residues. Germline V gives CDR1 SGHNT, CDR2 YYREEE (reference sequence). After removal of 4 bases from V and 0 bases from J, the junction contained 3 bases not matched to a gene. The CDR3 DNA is TGTGCCAGCAGCCGGAGGGGGCTGAACACTGAAGCTTTCTTT. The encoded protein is CASSRRGLNTEAFF.

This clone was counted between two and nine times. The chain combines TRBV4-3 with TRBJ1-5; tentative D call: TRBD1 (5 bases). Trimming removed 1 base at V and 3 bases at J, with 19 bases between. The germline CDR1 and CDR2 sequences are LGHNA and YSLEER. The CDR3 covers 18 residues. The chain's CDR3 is CASSQGIYTGVYNQPQHF. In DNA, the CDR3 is TGCGCCAGCAGCCAAGGAATCTACACGGGGGTCTACAATCAGCCCCAGCATTTT.

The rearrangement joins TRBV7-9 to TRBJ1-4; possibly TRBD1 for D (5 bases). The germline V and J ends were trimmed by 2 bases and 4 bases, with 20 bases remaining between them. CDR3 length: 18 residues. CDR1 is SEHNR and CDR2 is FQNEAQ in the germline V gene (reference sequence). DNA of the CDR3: TGTGCCAGCAGCTTAATGGGTATAAGGGGCTTCCTTAATGAAAAACTGTTTTTT. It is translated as CASSLMGIRGFLNEKLFF.